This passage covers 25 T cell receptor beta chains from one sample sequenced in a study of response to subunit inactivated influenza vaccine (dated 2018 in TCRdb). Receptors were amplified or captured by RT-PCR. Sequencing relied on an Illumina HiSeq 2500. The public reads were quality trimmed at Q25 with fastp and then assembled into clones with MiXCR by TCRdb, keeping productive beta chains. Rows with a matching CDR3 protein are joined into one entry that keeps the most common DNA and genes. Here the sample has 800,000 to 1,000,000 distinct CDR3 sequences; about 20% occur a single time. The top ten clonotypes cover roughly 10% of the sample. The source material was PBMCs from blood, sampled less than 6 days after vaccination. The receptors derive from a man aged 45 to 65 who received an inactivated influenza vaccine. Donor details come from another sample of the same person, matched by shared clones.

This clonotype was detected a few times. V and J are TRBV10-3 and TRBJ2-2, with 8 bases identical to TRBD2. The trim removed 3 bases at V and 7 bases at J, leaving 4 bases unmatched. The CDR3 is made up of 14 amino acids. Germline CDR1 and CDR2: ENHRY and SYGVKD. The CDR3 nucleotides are TGTGCCATCAGTGACCGGACTAGCCTCGGGGAGCTGTTTTTT. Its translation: CAISDRTSLGELFF.

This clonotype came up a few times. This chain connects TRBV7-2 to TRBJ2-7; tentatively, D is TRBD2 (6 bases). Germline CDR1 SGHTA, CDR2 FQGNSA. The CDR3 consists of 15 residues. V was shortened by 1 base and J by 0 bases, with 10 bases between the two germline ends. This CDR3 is CASSLGLASSYEQYF. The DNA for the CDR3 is TGTGCCAGCAGCTTAGGGCTAGCGAGCTCCTACGAGCAGTACTTC.

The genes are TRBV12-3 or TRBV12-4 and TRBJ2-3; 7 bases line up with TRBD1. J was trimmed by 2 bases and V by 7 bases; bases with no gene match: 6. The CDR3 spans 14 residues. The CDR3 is CASKTGASTDTQYF. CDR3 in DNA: TGTGCCAGCAAAACAGGGGCGTCCACAGATACGCAGTATTTT.

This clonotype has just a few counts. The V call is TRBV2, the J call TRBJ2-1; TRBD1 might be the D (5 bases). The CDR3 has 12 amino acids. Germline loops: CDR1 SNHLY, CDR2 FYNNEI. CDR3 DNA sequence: TGTGCTGGGGCTAGCTCCTACAATGAGCAGTTCTTC. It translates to CAGASSYNEQFF.

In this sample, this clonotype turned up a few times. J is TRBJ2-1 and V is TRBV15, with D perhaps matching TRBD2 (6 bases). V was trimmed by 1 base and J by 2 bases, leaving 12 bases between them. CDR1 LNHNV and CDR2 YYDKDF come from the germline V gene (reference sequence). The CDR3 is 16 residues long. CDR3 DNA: TGTGCCACCAGCAGAGCCCTTCTAGCGACCTACAATGAGCAGTTCTTC. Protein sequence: CATSRALLATYNEQFF.

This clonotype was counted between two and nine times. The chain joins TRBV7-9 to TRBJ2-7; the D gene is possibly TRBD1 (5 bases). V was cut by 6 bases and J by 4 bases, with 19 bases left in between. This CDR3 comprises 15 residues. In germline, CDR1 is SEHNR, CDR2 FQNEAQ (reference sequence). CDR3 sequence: CASRFRQPKFYEQYF. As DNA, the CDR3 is TGTGCCAGCAGGTTTAGACAGCCTAAATTTTACGAGCAGTACTTC. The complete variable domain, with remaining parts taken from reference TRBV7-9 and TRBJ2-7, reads DTGVSQNPRHKITKRGQNVTFRCDPISEHNRLYWYRQTLGQGPEFLTYFQNEAQLEKSRLLSDRFSAERPKGSFSTLEIQRTEQGDSAMYLCASRFRQPKFYEQYFGPGTRLTVT.

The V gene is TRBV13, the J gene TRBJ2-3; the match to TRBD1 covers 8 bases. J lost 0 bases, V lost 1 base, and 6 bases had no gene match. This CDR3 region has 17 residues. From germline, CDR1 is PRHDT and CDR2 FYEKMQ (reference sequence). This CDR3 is CASSLDLRQGSTDTQYF. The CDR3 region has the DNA TGTGCCAGCAGCTTAGACCTCCGACAGGGGAGCACAGATACGCAGTATTTT.

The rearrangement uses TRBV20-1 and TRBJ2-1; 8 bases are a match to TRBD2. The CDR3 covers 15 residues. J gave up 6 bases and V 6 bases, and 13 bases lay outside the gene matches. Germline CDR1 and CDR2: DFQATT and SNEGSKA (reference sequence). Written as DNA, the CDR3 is TGCAGTGCGGAGACACTAGCGGAGCTCGGCAATGAGCAGTTCTTC. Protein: CSAETLAELGNEQFF.

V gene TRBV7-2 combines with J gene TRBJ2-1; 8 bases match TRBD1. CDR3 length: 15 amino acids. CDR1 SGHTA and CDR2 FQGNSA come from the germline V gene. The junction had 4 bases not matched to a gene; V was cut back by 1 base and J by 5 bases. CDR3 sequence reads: CASSLEDRVHNEQFF. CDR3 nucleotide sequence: TGTGCCAGCAGCTTAGAGGACAGGGTTCACAATGAGCAGTTCTTC.

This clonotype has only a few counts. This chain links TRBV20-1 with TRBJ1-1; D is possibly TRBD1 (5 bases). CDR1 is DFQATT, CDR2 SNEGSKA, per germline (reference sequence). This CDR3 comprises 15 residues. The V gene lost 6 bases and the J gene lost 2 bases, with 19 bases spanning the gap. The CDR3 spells CSAKSGTRINTEAFF. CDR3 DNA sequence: TGCAGTGCGAAATCCGGGACGCGGATTAACACTGAAGCTTTCTTT.

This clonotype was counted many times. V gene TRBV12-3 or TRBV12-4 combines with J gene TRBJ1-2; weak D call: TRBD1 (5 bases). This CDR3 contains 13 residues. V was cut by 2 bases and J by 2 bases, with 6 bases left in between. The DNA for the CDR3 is TGTGCCAGCAGTTTACAGGGAAACTATGGCTACACCTTC. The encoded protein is CASSLQGNYGYTF.

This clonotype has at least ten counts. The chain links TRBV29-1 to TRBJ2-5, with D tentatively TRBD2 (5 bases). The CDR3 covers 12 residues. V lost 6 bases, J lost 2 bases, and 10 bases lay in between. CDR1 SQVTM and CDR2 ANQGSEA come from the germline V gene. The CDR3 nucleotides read TGCAGCGTGGCAAGCGGTCAAGAGACCCAGTACTTC. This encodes CSVASGQETQYF.

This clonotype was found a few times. This CDR3 is CASSLGLGASRTDTQYF. The CDR3, as DNA: TGCGCCAGCAGCTTGGGTTTAGGGGCTAGTAGAACAGATACGCAGTATTTT. This chain uses TRBV5-1 with TRBJ2-3; tentative D call: TRBD1 (5 bases). The germline gives CDR1 SGHRS, CDR2 YFSETQ. The ends were cut back, 0 bases at V and 3 bases at J, with 17 bases in the middle. CDR3 length equals 17 residues.

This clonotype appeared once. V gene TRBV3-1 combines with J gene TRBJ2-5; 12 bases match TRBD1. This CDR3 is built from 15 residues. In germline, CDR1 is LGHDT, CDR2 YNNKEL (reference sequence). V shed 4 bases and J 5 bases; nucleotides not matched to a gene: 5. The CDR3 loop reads CASSPGQGALETQYF. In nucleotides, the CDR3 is TGTGCCAGCAGCCCGGGACAGGGGGCGCTGGAGACCCAGTACTTC.

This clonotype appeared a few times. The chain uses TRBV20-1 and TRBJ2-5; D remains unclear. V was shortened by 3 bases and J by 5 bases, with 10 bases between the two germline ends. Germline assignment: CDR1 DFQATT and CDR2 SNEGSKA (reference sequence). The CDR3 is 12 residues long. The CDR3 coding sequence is TGCAGTGCTAGGCCCCTAGTGGAGACCCAGTACTTC. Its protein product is CSARPLVETQYF.

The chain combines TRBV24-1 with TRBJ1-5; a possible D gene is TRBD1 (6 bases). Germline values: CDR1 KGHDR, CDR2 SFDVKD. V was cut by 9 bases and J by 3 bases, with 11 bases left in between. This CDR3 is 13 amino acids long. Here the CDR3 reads CATARGPNQPQHF. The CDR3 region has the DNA TGTGCCACCGCCAGGGGCCCCAATCAGCCCCAGCATTTT.

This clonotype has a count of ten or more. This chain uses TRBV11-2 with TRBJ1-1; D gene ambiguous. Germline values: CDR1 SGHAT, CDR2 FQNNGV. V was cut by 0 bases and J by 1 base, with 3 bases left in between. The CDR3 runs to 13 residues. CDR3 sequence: CASSLDQNTEAFF. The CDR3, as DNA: TGTGCCAGCAGCTTAGATCAGAACACTGAAGCTTTCTTT.

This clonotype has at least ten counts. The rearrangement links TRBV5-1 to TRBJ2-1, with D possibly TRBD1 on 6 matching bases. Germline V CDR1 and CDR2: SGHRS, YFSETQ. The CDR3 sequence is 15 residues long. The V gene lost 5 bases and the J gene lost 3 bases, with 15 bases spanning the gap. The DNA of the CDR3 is TGCGCCAGCAGTCGGAGCATAGGGGGCTACAATGAGCAGTTCTTC. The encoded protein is CASSRSIGGYNEQFF.

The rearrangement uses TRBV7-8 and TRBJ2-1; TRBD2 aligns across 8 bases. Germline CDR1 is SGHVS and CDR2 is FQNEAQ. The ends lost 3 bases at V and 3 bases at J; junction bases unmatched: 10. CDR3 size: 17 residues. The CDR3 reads CASSFLSGRGDYNEQFF. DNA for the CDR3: TGTGCCAGCAGCTTCCTCTCAGGGCGGGGGGACTACAATGAGCAGTTCTTC. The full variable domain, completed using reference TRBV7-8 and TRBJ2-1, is GAGVSQSPRYKVAKRGQDVALRCDPISGHVSLFWYQQALGQGPEFLTYFQNEAQLDKSGLPSDRFFAERPEGSVSTLKIQRTQQEDSAVYLCASSFLSGRGDYNEQFFGPGTRLTVL.

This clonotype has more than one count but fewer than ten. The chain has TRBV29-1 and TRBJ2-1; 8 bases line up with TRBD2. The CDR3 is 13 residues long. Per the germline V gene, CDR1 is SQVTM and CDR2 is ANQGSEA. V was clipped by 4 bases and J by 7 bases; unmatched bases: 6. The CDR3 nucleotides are TGCAGCGTTGTGACCCAGCGGGGGAATGAGCAGTTCTTC. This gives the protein CSVVTQRGNEQFF.

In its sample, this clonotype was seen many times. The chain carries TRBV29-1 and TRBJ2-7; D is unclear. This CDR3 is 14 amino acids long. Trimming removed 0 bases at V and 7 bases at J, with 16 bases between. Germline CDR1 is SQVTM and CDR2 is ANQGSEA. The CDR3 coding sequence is TGCAGCGTTGAAGAAGGTGACACTTATGGGGAGCAGTACTTC. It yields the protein CSVEEGDTYGEQYF.

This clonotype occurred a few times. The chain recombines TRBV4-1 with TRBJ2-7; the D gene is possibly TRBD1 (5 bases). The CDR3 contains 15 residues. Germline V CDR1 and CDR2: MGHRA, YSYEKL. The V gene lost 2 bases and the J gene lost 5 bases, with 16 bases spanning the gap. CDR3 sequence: CASSQLPEGVHEQYF. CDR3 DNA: TGCGCCAGCAGCCAACTCCCGGAAGGGGTCCACGAGCAGTACTTC.

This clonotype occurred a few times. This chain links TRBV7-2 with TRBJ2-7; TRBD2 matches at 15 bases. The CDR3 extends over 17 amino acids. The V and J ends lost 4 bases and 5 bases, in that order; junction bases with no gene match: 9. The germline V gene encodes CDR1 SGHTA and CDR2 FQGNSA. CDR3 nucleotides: TGTGCCAGCAGCTACCGGACTAGCGGGGGGGCCTTCGACGAGCAGTACTTC. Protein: CASSYRTSGGAFDEQYF.

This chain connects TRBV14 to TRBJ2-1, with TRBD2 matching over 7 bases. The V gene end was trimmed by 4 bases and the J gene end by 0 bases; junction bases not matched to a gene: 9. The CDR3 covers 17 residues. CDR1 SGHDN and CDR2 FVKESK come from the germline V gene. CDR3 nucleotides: TGTGCCAGCAGCCCTTACAGACTAGCCGGCTCCTACAATGAGCAGTTCTTC. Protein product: CASSPYRLAGSYNEQFF.

CDR3 in DNA: TGTGCCAGCAGCTCGCAGGGGGCTCCCTACGAGCAGTACTTC. Translated, it gives CASSSQGAPYEQYF. The chain employs TRBV5-4 and TRBJ2-7, with 8 nucleotides matching TRBD1. The germline gives CDR1 SGHNT, CDR2 YYREEE (reference sequence). The V gene end was trimmed by 3 bases and the J gene end by 2 bases; junction bases not matched to a gene: 4. The CDR3 totals 14 residues.